This T cell receptor (beta chain) was observed in a study of T-cell reconstitution after alpha-beta-depleted transplantation in children. Study-wide results and limits: Counts and diversity of T cells one year after transplant came mostly from newly produced T cells.

Unique molecular identifiers were built into the TCRbeta library. TCRdb used MiXCR to reprocess the PCR reads, holding one entry per CDR3 protein. The top ten hold 30% to 40% of the sample, which has fewer than 750,000 distinct CDR3 sequences, roughly 30% seen once. This CDR3 has 14 residues. The ends were cut back, 1 base at V and 3 bases at J, with 10 bases in the middle. Per the germline V gene, CDR1 is SGHTA and CDR2 is FQGNSA. In this sample, this clonotype turned up a few times. The antigen is not known. V gene TRBV7-2 combines with J gene TRBJ2-7; D might be TRBD2 (6 bases). This specimen was PBMCs, taken before TCRalphabeta/CD19-depleted stem cell transplant. This clonotype was sampled from a boy under three years old with Wiskott-Aldrich syndrome, due to receive a stem cell transplant. CDR3 in amino acids: CASSLEEGIYEQYF. Written as DNA, the CDR3 is TGTGCCAGCAGCTTAGAGGAGGGGATCTACGAGCAGTACTTC.